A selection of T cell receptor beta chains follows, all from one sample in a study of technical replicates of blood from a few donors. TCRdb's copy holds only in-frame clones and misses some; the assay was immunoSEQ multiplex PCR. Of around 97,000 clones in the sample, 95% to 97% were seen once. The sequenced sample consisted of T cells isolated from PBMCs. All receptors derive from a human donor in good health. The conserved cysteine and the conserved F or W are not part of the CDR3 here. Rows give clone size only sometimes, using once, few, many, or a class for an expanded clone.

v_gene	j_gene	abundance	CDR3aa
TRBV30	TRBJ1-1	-	AWSVLSRHEAF
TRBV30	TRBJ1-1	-	AWADRNTEAF
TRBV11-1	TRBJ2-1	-	ASSRTSGRGEQF
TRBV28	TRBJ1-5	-	ASFAQASLAQH
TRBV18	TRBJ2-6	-	ASSQNQGSGANVLT
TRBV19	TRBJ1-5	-	ASSFRSQPQH
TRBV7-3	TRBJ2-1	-	ASSLAGGLYNEQF
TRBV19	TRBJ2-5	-	ASNKGLEQETQY
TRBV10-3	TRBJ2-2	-	AISESSGELF
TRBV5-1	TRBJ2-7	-	ASSSLTGGLEEQY
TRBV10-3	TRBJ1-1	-	AIRTGGQTEAF
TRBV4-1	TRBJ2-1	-	ASSHGLAGRARSYNEQF
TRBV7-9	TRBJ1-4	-	AVSEKLF
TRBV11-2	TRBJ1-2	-	ASSFTPRPNYGYT
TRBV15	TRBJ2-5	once	ATSRDPTGAETQY
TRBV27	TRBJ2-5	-	ASSITVEGETQY
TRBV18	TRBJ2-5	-	ASSADFQETQY
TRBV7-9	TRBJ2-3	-	ASSLVGTGREIDTQY
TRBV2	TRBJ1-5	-	ASSGSDQPQH
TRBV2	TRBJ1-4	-	ASRDTTNEKLF
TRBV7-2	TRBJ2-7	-	ASSLVGGSTYEQY
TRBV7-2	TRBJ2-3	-	ASSLQIGQGTDTQY
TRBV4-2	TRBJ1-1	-	ASSQVLGGNTEAF
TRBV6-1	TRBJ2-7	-	ASSEVRDSHEQY
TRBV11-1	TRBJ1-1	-	ASSGGTAGEAF
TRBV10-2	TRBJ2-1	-	ASSDGGEQF
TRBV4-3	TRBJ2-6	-	ASSQDREVNVLT
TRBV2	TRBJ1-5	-	ASSEMAGQFGQPQH
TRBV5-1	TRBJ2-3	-	ASRSWAGMGGSDTQY
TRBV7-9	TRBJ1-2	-	ASSLGGQAASYGYT
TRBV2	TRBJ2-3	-	ASRHRDREIDTQY
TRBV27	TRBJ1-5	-	ASSWRGSLDQPQH
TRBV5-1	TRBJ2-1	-	ASSLGQGHNEQF
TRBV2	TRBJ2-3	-	ASRTTSSTTDTQY
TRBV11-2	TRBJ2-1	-	ASSLDSRTSGYYNEQF
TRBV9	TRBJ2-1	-	ASSVDNGWSSYNEQF
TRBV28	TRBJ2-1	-	ASSLWTDRGSYNEQF
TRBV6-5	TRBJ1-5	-	ASSTRTDNQPQH
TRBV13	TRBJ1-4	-	ASSPGTGSEKLF
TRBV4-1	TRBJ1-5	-	ASSQAPGRGNSNQPQH
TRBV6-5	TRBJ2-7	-	ASSYGALASQEQY
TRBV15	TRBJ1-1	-	ATSRTGTGGSEAF
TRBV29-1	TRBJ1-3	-	SGAIGPGNTIY
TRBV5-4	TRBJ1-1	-	ASSFDRSNTEAF
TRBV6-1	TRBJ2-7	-	ASMTDRGHKYEQY
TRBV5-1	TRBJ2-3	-	ASSLAPSGGTDTQY
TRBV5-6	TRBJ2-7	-	ASSYDRNYEQY
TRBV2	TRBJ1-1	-	ATAREEDTEAF
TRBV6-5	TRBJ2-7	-	ASRGPGTGGQEQY
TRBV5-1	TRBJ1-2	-	ASNSGYGYT
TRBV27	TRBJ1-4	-	ASSLGQATNEKLF
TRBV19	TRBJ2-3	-	ASSIIGRDTQY
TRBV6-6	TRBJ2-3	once	ASSYQGALSTDTQY
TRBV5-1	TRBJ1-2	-	ASSYGGDYGYT